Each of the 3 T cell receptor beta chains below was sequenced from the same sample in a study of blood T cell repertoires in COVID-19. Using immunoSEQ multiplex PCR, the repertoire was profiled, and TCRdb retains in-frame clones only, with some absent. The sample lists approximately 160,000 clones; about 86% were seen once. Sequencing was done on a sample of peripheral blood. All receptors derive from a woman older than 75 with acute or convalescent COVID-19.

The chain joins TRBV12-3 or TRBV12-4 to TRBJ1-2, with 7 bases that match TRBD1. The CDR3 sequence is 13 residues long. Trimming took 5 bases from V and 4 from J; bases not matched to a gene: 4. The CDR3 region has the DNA TGTGCCAGCAGTGAACAGGGGTTCTATGGCTACACCTTC. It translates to CASSEQGFYGYTF.

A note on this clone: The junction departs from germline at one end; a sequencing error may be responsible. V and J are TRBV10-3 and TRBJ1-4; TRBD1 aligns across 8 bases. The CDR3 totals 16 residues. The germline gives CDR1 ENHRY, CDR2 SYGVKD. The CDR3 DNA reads TGTGCCATCAGTGAGTCGCTCACAGGGGGAAATGGAAAACTGTTTTTT. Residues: CAISESLTGGNGKLFF.

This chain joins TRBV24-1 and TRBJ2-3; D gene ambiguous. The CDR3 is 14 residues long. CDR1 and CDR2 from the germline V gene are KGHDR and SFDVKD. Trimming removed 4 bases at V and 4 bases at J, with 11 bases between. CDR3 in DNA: TGTGCCACCAGTGACAGTGGTTTCGCAGATACGCAGTATTTT. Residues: CATSDSGFADTQYF.